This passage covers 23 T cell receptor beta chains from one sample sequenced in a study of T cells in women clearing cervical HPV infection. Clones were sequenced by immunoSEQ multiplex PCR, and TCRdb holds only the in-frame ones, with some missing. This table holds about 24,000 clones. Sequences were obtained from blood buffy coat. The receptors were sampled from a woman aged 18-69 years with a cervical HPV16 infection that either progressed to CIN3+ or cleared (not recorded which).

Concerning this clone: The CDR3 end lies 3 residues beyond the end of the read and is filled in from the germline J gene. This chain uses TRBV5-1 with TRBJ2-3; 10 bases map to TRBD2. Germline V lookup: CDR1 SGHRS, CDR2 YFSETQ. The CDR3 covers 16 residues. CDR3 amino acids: CASSAASGRDMETQYF. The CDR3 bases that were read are TGCGCCAGCAGCGCCGCTAGCGGGAGAGATATGGAGACG.

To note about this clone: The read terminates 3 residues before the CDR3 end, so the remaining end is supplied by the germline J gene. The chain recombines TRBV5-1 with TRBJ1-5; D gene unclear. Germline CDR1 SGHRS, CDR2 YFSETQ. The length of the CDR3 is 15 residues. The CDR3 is CASSVVLAQDPPQHF. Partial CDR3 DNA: TGCGCCAGCAGCGTCGTTTTGGCGCAGGATCCACCC.

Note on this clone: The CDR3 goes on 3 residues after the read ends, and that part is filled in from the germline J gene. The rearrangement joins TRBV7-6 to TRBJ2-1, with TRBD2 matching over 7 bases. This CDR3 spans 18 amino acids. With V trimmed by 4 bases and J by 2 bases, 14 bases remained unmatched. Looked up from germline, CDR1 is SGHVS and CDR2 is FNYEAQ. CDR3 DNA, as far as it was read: TGTGCCAGCAGCTCGTTAGCGGGCCGGACTGCTCCCTACAATGAG. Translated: CASSSLAGRTAPYNE. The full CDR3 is CASSSLAGRTAPYNEQFF.

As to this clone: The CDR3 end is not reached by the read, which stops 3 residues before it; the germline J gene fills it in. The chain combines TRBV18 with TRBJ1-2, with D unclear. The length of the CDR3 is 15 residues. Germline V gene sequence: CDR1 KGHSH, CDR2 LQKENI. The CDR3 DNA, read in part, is TGTGCCAGCTCTTCTGACCCTTTTACGACGGGGGGC. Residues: CASSSDPFTTGG. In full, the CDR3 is CASSSDPFTTGGYTF.

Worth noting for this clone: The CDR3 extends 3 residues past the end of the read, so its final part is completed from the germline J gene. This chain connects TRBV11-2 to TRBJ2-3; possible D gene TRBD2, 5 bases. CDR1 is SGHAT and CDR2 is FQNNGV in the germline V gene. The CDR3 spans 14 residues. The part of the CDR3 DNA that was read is TGTGCCAGCAGCTTACGGGGAGACCAAGAGACG. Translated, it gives CASSLRGDQET. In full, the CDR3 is CASSLRGDQETQYF.

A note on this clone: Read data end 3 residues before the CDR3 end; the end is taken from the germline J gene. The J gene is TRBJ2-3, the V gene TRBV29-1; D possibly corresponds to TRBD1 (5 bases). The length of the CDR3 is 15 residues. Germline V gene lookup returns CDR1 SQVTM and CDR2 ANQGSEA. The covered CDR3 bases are TGCAGCGTTTATTCCGCGCTAGGGGATTTAGAGACG. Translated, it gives CSVYSALGDLET. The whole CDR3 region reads CSVYSALGDLETQYF.

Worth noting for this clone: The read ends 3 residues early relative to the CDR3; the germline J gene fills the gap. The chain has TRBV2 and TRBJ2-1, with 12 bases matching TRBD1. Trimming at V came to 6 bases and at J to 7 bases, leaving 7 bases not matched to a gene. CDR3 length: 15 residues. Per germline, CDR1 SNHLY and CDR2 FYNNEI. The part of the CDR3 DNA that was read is TGTGCCAGCAGGGGAGGGACAGGGGGCAGGAATGAG. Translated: CASRGGTGGRNE. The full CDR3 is CASRGGTGGRNEQFF.

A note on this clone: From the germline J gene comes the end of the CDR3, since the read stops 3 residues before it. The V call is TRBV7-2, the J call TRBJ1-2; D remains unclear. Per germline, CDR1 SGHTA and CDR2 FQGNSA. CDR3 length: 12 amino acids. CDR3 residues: CASSVDSYDYTF. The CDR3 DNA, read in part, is TGTGCCAGCAGCGTCGACTCCTACGAC. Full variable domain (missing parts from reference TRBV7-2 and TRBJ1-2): GAGVSQSPSNKVTEKGKDVELRCDPISGHTALYWYRQSLGQGLEFLIYFQGNSAPDKSGLPSDRFSAERTGGSVSTLTIQRTQQEDSAVYLCASSVDSYDYTFGSGTRLTVV.

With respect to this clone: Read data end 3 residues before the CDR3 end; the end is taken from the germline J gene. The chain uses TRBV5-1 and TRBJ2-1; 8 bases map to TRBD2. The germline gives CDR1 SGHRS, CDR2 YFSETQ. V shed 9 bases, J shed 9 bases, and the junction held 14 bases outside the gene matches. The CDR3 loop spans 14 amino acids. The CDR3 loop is CATYRPGGATEQFF. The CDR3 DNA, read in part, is TGCGCCACCTACCGCCCGGGGGGGGCAACTGAG.

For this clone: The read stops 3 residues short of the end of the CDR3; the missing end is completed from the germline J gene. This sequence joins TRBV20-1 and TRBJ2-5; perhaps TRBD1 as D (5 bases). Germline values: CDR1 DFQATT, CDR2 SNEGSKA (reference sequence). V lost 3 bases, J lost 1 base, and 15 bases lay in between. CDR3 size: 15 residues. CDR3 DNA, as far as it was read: TGCAGTGCTAGGGACATTCACAAACCCCAAGAGACC. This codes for CSARDIHKPQET. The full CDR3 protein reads CSARDIHKPQETQYF.

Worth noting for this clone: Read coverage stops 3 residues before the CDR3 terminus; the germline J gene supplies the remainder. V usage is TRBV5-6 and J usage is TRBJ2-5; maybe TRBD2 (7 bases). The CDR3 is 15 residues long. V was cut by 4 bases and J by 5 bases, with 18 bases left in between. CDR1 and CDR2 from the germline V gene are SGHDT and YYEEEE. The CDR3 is CASSPPRGARETQYF. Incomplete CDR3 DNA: TGTGCCAGCAGCCCCCCCCGGGGGGCCAGGGAGACC.

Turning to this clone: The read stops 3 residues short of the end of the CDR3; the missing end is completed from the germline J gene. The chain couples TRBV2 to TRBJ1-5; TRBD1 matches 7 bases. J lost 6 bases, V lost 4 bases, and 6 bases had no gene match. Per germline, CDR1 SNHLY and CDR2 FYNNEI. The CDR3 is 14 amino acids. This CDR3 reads CASSAEGARQPQHF. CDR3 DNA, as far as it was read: TGTGCCAGCAGTGCAGAGGGGGCCCGTCAGCCC.

CDR3 sequence: CASSTSIQGTNQETQYF. The DNA read from the CDR3 is TGCGCCAGCAGCACGAGCATACAGGGGACAAACCAAGAGACC. This chain uses TRBV5-1 with TRBJ2-5; 7 nucleotides align to TRBD1. The sequence runs out 3 residues before the end of the CDR3; the remainder is reconstructed from the germline J gene. The V segment lost 4 bases and the J segment 0 bases; nucleotides outside the gene matches: 12. The CDR3 length is 17 residues. The V gene's germline CDR1 is SGHRS and CDR2 YFSETQ.

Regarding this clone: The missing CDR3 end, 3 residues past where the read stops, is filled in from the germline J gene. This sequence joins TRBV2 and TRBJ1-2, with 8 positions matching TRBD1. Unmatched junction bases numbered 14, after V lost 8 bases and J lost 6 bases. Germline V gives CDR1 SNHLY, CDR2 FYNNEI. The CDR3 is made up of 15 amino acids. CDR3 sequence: CASLRDRGSENGYTF. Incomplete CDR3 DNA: TGTGCCAGCCTGAGAGACAGGGGTAGTGAGAATGGC.

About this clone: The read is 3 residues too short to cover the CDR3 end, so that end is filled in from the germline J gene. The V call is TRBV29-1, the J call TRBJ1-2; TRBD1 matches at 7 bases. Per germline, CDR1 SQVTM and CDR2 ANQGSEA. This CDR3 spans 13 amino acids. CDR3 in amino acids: CSVEANQGVGYTF. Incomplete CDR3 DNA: TGCAGCGTTGAAGCAAACCAGGGGGTCGGC. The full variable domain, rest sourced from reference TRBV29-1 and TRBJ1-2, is SAVISQKPSRDICQRGTSLTIQCQVDSQVTMMFWYRQQPGQSLTLIATANQGSEATYESGFVIDKFPISRPNLTFSTLTVSNMSPEDSSIYLCSVEANQGVGYTFGSGTRLTVV.

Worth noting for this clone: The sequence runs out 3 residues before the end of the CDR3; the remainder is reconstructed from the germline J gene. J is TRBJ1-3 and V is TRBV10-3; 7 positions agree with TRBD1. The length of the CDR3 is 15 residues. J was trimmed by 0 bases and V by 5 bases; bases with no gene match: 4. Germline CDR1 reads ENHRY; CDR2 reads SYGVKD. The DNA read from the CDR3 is TGTGCCATCAGTACAGGGGACCTCTCTGGAAACACC. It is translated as CAISTGDLSGNT. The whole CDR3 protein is CAISTGDLSGNTIYF.

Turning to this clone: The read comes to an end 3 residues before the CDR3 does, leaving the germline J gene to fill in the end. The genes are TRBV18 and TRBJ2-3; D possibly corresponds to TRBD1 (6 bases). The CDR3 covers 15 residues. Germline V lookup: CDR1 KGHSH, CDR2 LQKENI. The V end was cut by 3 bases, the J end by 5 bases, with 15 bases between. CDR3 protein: CASSPTGPSGDTQYF. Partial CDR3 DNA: TGTGCCAGCTCACCGACAGGTCCCTCGGGAGATACG.

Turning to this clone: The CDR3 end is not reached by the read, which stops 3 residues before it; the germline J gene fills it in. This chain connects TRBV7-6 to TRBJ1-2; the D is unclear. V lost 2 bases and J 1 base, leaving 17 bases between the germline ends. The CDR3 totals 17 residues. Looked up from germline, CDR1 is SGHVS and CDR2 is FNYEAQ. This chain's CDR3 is CASSLFPRGGGNYGYTF. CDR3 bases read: TGTGCCAGCAGCTTATTCCCCCGGGGAGGAGGTAACTATGGC.

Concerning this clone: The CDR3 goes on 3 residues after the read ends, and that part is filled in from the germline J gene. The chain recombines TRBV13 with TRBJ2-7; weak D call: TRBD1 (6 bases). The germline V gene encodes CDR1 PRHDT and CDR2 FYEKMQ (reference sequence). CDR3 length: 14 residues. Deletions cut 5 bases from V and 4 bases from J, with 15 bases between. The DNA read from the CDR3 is TGTGCCAGCAGCCCAGCGAGGGGGAAGTACGAG. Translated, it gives CASSPARGKYE. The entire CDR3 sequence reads CASSPARGKYEQYF. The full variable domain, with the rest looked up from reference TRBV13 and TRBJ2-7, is AAGVIQSPRHLIKEKRETATLKCYPIPRHDTVYWYQQGPGQDPQFLISFYEKMQSDKGSIPDRFSAQQFSDYHSELNMSSLELGDSALYFCASSPARGKYEQYFGPGTRLTVT.

The sequenced part of the CDR3 DNA is TGCGCCAGCCTCACGTCTTGGCCAGCGGGGGCCGCGGGGGAGACG. The encoded protein is CASLTSWPAGAAGET. The CDR3 as a whole reads CASLTSWPAGAAGETQYF. This chain links TRBV23-1 with TRBJ2-3, with 8 bases aligning to TRBD2. Sequencing ends 3 residues short of the CDR3 end; the germline J gene provides the rest. TRBV23-1 is sorted into the ORF group, with uncertain function. The CDR3 spans 18 residues.

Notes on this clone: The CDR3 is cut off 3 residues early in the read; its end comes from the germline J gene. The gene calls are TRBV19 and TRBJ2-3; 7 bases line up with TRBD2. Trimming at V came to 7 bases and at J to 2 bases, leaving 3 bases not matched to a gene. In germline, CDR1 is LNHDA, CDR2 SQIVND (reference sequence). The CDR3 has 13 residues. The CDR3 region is CASTSGNTDTQYF. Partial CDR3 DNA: TGTGCCAGTACAAGCGGGAACACAGATACG.

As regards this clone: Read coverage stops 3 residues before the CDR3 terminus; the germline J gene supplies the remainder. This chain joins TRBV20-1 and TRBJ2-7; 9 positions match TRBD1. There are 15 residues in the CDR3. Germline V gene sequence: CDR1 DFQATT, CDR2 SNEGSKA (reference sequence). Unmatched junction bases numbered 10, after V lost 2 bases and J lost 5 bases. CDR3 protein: CSARFPGQGPHEQYF. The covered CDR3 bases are TGCAGTGCTAGATTTCCGGGACAGGGTCCCCACGAG.

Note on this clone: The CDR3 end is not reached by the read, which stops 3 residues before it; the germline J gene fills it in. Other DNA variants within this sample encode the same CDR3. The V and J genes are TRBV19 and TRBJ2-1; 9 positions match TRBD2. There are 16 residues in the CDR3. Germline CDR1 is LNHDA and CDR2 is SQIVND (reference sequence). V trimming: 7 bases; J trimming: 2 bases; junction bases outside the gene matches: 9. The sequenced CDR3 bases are TGTGCCAGTACCTCGCGACTAGCGGATGCCTACAATGAG. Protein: CASTSRLADAYNE. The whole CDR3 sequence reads CASTSRLADAYNEQFF.